The 7 T cell receptor beta chains reported below all come from one sample, sequenced in a study of T-cell reconstitution after alpha-beta-depleted transplantation in children. Preparation of the TCRbeta library used unique molecular identifiers. TCRdb reprocessed the PCR reads via MiXCR and lists one record per CDR3 protein. The table lists approximately 93,000 distinct CDR3 sequences, about 8% of them singletons. The specimen comprised PBMCs from the stem cell graft donor, sampled from the stem cell graft. These receptor sequences come from a human donor who donated a stem cell graft to a child with congenital amegakaryocytic thrombocytopenia.

There are many counts of this clonotype. V and J are TRBV5-1 and TRBJ1-5, with D perhaps matching TRBD1 (6 bases). The CDR3 runs 14 residues. Germline lookup yields CDR1 SGHRS and CDR2 YFSETQ. V lost 4 bases and J lost 7, with 15 bases in between. CDR3 sequence (DNA): TGCGCCAGCAGCCCGGGACAACCGGACCAGCCCCAGCATTTT. It is translated as CASSPGQPDQPQHF.

This clonotype was picked up many times. V and J are TRBV12-3 or TRBV12-4 and TRBJ2-7; tentatively, D is TRBD1 (6 bases). V was clipped by 1 base and J by 3 bases, with 7 bases between them. This CDR3 spans 13 amino acids. CDR3 sequence (DNA): TGTGCCAGCAGTTTAGACAGGGTCTACGAGCAGTACTTC. Translated, it gives CASSLDRVYEQYF.

This clonotype was recorded many times. The rearrangement uses TRBV27 and TRBJ1-6, with a possible D match to TRBD1 (5 bases). V dropped 5 bases and J dropped 8 bases, with 16 bases sitting between them. Germline V CDR1 and CDR2: MNHEY, SMNVEV (reference sequence). The CDR3 is made up of 15 amino acids. The CDR3 coding sequence is TGTGCCAGCAGTACCCGCCAGGGCAGTTATTCACCCCTCCACTTT. Translating gives CASSTRQGSYSPLHF.

This clonotype was seen repeatedly, ten times or more. The rearrangement uses TRBV20-1 and TRBJ2-1, with 10 bases matching TRBD2. There are 14 residues in the CDR3. J lost 7 bases, V lost 5 bases, and 8 bases had no gene match. Germline CDR1 reads DFQATT; CDR2 reads SNEGSKA (reference sequence). CDR3 DNA sequence: TGCAGTGCTGGCGGTGATAGCGGGAGGAATGAGCAGTTCTTC. Translated, it gives CSAGGDSGRNEQFF.

This clonotype was counted between two and nine times. The chain uses TRBV11-1 and TRBJ1-4; 12 bases fit TRBD1. The ends lost 2 bases at V and 2 bases at J; junction bases unmatched: 6. This CDR3 is built from 18 residues. Germline CDR1 is SGHAT and CDR2 is FQDESV (reference sequence). CDR3 amino acids: CASSLSSGTGGTNEKLFF. CDR3 DNA: TGTGCCAGCAGCTTATCTTCCGGGACAGGGGGCACTAATGAAAAACTGTTTTTT.

In its sample, this clonotype was seen many times. The rearrangement uses TRBV12-3 or TRBV12-4 and TRBJ2-1, with TRBD2 as a possible D gene (6 bases). The V gene lost 3 bases and the J gene lost 3 bases, with 15 bases spanning the gap. The CDR3 runs 16 residues. Here the CDR3 reads CASSFSYGGGYNEQFF. CDR3 coding DNA: TGTGCCAGCAGTTTTTCCTACGGGGGAGGCTACAATGAGCAGTTCTTC.

This rearrangement joins TRBV5-6 to TRBJ1-2, with a tentative D call TRBD1 (5 bases). Trimming removed 8 bases at V and 6 bases at J, with 23 bases between. Germline CDR1 and CDR2: SGHDT and YYEEEE. This CDR3 is built from 15 residues. DNA for the CDR3: TGTGCCAGTCACGGATTAGACAGTGGGGAAGATGGCTACACCTTC. This codes for CASHGLDSGEDGYTF.